The present T cell receptor (beta chain) was sequenced within a study of cutaneous CD30+ T cell lymphoproliferative disorder and hepatitis E (dated by TCRdb to about 2018). About this clone itself: Its antigen is still unknown. No per-base quality is available; no much larger clone lies one base away.

Receptor libraries were prepared by the immunoSEQ multiplex PCR assay. TCRdb re-hosts the immuneACCESS table, in-frame sequences only. Its copies lack some clones; in the studies checked, an unresolved V gene accounts for under half of them, and the cause for the rest is not known. The sample profile shows 7,000 to 9,500 clones; 65% to 75% of them were found once. The top ten clones comprise approximately 1% of the sample. The sequence was obtained from a human donor with a cutaneous T cell lymphoproliferative disorder associated with hepatitis E virus. The sequenced material came from blood.

For the CDR3, the sequence is CASSTGVGNTIYF. Read as DNA, the sequence is TGTGCCAGTAGTACGGGGGTCGGAAACACCATATATTTT. The chain uses TRBV19 and TRBJ1-3, with a weak D call of TRBD1 (5 bases match). The germline V gene encodes CDR1 LNHDA and CDR2 SQIVND (reference sequence). Including cysteine and phenylalanine, the CDR3 has 13 amino acids. CDR3 DNA only is kept here, 39 bases in frame from base 1. The V end loses 4 bases and the J end loses 4 bases, and a stretch of 8 bases separates them.